A single T cell receptor (beta chain) is shown here with its context. The immunoSEQ assay was v3. Method: immunoSEQ multiplex PCR; TCRdb's copy keeps in-frame clones and lacks some. The sample holds 50,000 to 60,000 clones, more than 80% seen once. Time point in this sample: pre-treatment sample, taken before nivolumab and TIL therapy. These data belong to a study of TIL therapy for anti-PD-1-resistant metastatic lung cancer. The receptor comes from a person aged 25-85 years with non-small cell lung cancer. The sequences come from blood, collected at baseline.

The CDR3 DNA is TGTGCCACCAGCAGGGGCACAGGGGGGGACGAGCAGTACTTC. Protein sequence: CATSRGTGGDEQYF. The chain is built from TRBV15 and TRBJ2-7, with D perhaps TRBD1 (8 bases). The germline V gene encodes CDR1 LNHNV and CDR2 YYDKDF (reference sequence). V gave up 3 bases and J gave up 5 bases, with 14 bases separating them. The CDR3 consists of 14 residues. Drawing the rest from reference TRBV15 and TRBJ2-7, the complete variable domain is DAMVIQNPRYQVTQFGKPVTLSCSQTLNHNVMYWYQQKSSQAPKLLFHYYDKDFNNEADTPDNFQSRRPNTSFCFLDIRSPGLGDTAMYLCATSRGTGGDEQYFGPGTRLTVT.